This TCR beta chain derives from a study of T cells in Graves' hyperthyroidism and ophthalmopathy. Only a few counts were recorded for this clonotype. V lost 5 bases and J lost 5, with 13 bases in between. The CDR3 totals 13 residues. Germline loops: CDR1 SGHRS, CDR2 YFSETQ. The TCR beta CDR3 regions underwent amplification using RNA transcripts as the source. First-round RT-PCR of the TCR CDR3 relied on the HTBI primer set. TCRdb fed the multiplex PCR reads into MiXCR, producing one record per CDR3 protein. The table records 250,000 to 400,000 distinct CDR3 sequences, around 13% of them present only once.

The sample comprised blood. The receptor comes from a woman between 35 and 50 years old with Graves' ophthalmopathy. The chain has TRBV5-1 and TRBJ1-2; D might be TRBD1 (6 bases). The CDR3 DNA sequence: TGCGCCAGCAGGGAAGCAGGGGCATATGGCTACACCTTC. Translating it yields CASREAGAYGYTF.